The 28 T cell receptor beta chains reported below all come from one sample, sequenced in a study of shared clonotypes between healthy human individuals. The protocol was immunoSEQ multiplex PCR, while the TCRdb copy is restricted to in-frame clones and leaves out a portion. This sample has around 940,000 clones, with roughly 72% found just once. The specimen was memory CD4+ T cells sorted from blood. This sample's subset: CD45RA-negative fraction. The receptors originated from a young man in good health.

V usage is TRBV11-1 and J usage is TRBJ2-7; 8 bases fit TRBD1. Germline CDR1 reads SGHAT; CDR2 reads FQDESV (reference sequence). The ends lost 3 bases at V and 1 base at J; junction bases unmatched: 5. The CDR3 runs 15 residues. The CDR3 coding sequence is TGTGCCAGCAGCTTGGGCGGGACAGGTTCCTACGAGCAGTACTTC. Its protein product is CASSLGGTGSYEQYF. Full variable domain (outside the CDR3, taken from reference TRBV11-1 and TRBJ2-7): EAEVAQSPRYKITEKSQAVAFWCDPISGHATLYWYRQILGQGPELLVQFQDESVVDDSQLPKDRFSAERLKGVDSTLKIQPAELGDSAMYLCASSLGGTGSYEQYFGPGTRLTVT.

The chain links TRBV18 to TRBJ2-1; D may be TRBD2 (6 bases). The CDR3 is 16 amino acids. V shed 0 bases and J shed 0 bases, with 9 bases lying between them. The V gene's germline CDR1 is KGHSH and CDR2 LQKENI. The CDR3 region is CASSPPEGSSYNEQFF. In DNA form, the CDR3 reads TGTGCCAGCTCACCACCGGAGGGGAGCTCCTACAATGAGCAGTTCTTC.

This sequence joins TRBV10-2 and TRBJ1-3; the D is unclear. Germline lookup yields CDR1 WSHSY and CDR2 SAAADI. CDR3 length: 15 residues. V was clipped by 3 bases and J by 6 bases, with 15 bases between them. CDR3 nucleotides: TGCGCCAGCAGTGAAGGGTCACTGGCGGAAAACACCATATATTTT. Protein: CASSEGSLAENTIYF.

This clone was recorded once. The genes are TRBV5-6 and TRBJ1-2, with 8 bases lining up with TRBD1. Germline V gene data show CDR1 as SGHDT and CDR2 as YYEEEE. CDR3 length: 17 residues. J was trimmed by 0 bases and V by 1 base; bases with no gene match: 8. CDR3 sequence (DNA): TGTGCCAGCAGCTTGTTCTACAGGGGGGCGACTAACTATGGCTACACCTTC. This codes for CASSLFYRGATNYGYTF.

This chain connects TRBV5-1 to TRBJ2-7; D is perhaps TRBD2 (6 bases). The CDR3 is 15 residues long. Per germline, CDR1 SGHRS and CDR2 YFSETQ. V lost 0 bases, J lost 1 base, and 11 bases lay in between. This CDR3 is CASSLAWEASYEQYF. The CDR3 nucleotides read TGCGCCAGCAGCTTGGCCTGGGAGGCATCCTACGAGCAGTACTTC.

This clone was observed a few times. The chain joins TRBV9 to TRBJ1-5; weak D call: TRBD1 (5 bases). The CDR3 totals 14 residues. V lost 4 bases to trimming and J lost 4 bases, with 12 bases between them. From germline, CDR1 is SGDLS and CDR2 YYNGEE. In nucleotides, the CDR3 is TGTGCCAGCAGCCGCGAGGGGACGAATCAGCCCCAGCATTTT. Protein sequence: CASSREGTNQPQHF.

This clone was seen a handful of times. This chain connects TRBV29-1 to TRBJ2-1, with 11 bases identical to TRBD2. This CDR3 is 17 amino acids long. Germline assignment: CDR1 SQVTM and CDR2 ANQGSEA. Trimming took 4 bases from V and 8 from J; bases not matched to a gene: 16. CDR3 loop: CSVGLGLAVRFFYEQFF. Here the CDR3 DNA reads TGCAGCGTTGGACTGGGACTAGCGGTACGGTTCTTCTATGAGCAGTTCTTC.

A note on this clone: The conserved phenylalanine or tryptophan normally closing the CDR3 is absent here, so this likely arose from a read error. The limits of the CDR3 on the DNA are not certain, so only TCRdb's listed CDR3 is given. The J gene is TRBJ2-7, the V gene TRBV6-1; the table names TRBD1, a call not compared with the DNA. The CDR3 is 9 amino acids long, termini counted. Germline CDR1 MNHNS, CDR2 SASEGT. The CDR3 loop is CASHRVNNA.

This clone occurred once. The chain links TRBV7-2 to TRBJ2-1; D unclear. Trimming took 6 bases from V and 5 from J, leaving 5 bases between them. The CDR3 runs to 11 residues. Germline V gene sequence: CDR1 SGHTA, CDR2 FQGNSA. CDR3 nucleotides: TGTGCCAGCAGGTCCAACAATGAGCAGTTCTTC. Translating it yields CASRSNNEQFF.

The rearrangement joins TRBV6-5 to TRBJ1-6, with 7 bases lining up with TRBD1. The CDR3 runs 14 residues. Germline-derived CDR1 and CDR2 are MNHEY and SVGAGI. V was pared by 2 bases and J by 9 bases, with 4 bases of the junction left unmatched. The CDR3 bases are TGTGCCAGCAGTTACCAAGACAGGGCTTCACCCCTCCACTTT. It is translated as CASSYQDRASPLHF.

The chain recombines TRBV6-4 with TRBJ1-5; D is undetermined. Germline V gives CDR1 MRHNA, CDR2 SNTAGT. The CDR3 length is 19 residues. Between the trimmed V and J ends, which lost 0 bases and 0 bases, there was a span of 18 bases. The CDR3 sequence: CASSDSNGGHVISNQPQHF. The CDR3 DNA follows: TGTGCCAGCAGTGACTCGAATGGAGGTCACGTTATTAGCAATCAGCCCCAGCATTTT.

Written as DNA, the CDR3 is TGTGCCAGCAAGGGGCAGGGGGCGAACACCGGGGAGCTGTTTTTT. It specifies CASKGQGANTGELFF. This sequence joins TRBV28 and TRBJ2-2, with 7 bases matching TRBD1. In germline, CDR1 is MDHEN, CDR2 SYDVKM. There are 15 residues in the CDR3. The junction had 5 bases not matched to a gene; V was cut back by 7 bases and J by 0 bases.

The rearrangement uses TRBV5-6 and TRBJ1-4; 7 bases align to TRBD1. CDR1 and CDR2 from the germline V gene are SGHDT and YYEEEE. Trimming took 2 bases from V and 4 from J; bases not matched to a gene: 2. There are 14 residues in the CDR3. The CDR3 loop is CASSFTGVNEKLFF. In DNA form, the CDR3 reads TGTGCCAGCAGCTTTACAGGGGTTAATGAAAAACTGTTTTTT.

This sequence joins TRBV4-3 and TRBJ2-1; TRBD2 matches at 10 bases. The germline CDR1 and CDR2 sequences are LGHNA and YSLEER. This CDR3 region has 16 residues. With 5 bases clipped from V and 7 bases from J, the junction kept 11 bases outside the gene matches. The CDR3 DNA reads TGCGCCAGCAGCGCACTGCTAGCGGGAGTAAGAAATGAGCAGTTCTTC. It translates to CASSALLAGVRNEQFF.

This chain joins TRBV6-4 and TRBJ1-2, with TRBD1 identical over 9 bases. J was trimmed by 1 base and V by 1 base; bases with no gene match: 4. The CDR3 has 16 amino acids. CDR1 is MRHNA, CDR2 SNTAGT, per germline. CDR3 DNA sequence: TGTGCCAGCAGTGACTTCGGGGGACAGGGTAACTATGGCTACACCTTC. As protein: CASSDFGGQGNYGYTF.

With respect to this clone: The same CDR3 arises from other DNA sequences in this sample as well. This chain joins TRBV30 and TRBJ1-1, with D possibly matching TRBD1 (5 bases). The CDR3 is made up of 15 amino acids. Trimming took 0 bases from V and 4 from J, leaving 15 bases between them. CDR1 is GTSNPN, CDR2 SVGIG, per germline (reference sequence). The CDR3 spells CAWSVKGTLPTEAFF. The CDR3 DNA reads TGTGCCTGGAGTGTGAAAGGGACTTTGCCCACTGAAGCTTTCTTT.

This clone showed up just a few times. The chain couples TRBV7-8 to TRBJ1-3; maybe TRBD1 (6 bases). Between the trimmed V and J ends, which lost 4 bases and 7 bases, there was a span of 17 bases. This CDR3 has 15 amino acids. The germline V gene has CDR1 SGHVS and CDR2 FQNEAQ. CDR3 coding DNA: TGTGCCAGCAGCTCCACTACAGGGCGGGGGAACACCATATATTTT. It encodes CASSSTTGRGNTIYF.

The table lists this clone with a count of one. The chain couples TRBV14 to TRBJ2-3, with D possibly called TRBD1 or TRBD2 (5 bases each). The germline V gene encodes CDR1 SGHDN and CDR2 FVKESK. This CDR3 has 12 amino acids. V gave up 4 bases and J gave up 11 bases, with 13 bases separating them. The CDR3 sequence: CASSPGQRKQYF. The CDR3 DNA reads TGTGCCAGCAGCCCGGGGCAGCGTAAGCAGTATTTT.

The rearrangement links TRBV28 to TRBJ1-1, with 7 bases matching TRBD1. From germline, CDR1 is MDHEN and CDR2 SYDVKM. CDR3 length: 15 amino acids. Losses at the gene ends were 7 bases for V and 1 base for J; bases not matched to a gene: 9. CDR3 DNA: TGTGCCAGCATCGGACAGGCCCTGGGGAACACTGAAGCTTTCTTT. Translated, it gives CASIGQALGNTEAFF.

Here the CDR3 DNA reads TGTGCCAGCAGTATTAATCCCCCCGGGGCCGGGGAGCTGTTTTTT. Its translation is CASSINPPGAGELFF. The chain couples TRBV6-5 to TRBJ2-2; the D gene is possibly TRBD2 (5 bases). This CDR3 has 15 residues. The germline V and J ends were trimmed by 5 bases and 6 bases, with 16 bases remaining between them. Germline V gene lookup returns CDR1 MNHEY and CDR2 SVGAGI.

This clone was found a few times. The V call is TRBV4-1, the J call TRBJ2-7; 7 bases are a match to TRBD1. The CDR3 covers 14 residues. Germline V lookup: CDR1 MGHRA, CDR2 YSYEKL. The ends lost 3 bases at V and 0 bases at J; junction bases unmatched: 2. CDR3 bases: TGCGCCAGCAGCCAGAGGACAGGCTCCTACGAGCAGTACTTC. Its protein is CASSQRTGSYEQYF.

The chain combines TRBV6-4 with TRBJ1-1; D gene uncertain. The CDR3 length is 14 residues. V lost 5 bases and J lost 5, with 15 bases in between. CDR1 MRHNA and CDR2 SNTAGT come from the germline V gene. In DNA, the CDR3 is TGTGCCAGCAGTCCCCTCGGAGGAAGAACTGAAGCTTTCTTT. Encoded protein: CASSPLGGRTEAFF.

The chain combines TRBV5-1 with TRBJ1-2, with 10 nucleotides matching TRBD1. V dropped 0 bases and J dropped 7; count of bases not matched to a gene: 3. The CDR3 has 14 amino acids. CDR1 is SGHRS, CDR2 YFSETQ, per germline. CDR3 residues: CASSLETGGLGYTF. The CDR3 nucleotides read TGCGCCAGCAGCTTGGAGACAGGGGGCCTTGGCTACACCTTC.

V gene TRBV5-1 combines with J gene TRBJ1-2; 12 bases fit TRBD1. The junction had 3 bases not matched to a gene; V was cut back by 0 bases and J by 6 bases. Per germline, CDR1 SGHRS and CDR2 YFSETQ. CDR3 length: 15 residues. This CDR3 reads CASSLEGQGAHGYTF. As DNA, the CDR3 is TGCGCCAGCAGCTTGGAGGGACAGGGGGCTCATGGCTACACCTTC.

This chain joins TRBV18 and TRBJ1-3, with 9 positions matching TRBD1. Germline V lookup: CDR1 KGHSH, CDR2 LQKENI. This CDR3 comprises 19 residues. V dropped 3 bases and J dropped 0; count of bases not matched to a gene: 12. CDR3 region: CASSPYRDREWGSGNTIYF. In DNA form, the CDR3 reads TGTGCCAGCTCACCGTACCGGGACAGGGAATGGGGCTCTGGAAACACCATATATTTT.

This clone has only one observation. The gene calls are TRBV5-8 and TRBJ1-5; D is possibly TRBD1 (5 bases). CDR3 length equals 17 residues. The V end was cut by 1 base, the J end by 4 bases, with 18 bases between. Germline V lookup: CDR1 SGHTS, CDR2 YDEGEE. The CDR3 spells CASSLSLTAVFNQPQHF. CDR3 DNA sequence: TGTGCCAGCAGCTTGAGTCTGACAGCGGTTTTTAATCAGCCCCAGCATTTT.

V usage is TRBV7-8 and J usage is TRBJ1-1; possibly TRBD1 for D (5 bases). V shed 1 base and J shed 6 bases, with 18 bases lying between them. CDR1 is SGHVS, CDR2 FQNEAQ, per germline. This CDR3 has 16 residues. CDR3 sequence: CASSLVGGDKWAEAFF. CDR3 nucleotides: TGTGCCAGCAGCTTAGTCGGGGGAGATAAATGGGCTGAAGCTTTCTTT.

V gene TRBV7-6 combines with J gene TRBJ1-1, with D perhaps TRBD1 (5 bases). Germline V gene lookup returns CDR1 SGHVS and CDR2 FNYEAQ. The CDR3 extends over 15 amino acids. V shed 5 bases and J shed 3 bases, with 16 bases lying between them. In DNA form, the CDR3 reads TGTGCCAGCAGCCCGCGGGGCCGAGAGGACACTGAAGCTTTCTTT. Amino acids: CASSPRGREDTEAFF.